A selection of T cell receptor beta chains follows, all from one sample in a study of beta chain features in type 1 diabetes. Using immunoSEQ multiplex PCR, the repertoire was profiled, and TCRdb retains in-frame clones only, with some absent. The data hold 100,000 to 150,000 clones, with 9% observed a single time. The material sequenced was central memory CD4+ T cells from blood. These receptors originate from a man younger than 45 with type 1 diabetes. CDR3s leave out the opening cysteine and the closing phenylalanine or tryptophan. Some rows mark clone size as missing; the rest say once, few, many or name a class of expanded clone.

size: .; V: TRBV11-2; CDR3: ASSLGPDTRYEQY
size: .; V: TRBV6-5; CDR3: ASRKQENQPQH
size: .; V: TRBV5-1; CDR3: ASSLEGARGSNTIY
size: few; V: TRBV7-2; CDR3: ASSFGEAETQY
size: .; V: TRBV6-6; CDR3: ASSSGNQPQH
size: .; V: TRBV18; CDR3: ASSRGLTGEKLF
size: few; V: TRBV30; CDR3: AWSVQGYSNQPQH
size: many; V: TRBV21-1; CDR3: ASSKATGDYEQY
size: .; V: TRBV6-6; CDR3: ASSEGLYGYT
size: .; V: TRBV13; CDR3: ASSLGHGQETQY
size: .; V: TRBV6-5; CDR3: ASSYSIGTDGNTIY
size: many; V: TRBV7-9; CDR3: ASSLVPRLNTEAF
size: few; V: TRBV27; CDR3: ASSSQRGMDEQF
size: few; V: TRBV12-5; CDR3: ASGGLAGVQETQY
size: .; V: TRBV19; CDR3: ASTRQGATTEAF
size: few; V: TRBV7-8; CDR3: ASSPGSGQINSPLH
size: .; V: TRBV6-5; CDR3: ASSYSSGGIYEQY
size: few; V: TRBV28; CDR3: ASSLAGIGGYT
size: few; V: TRBV27; CDR3: ASSFGAGDYGYT
size: .; V: TRBV18; CDR3: ASSLGSSGSGNTIY